This T cell receptor beta chain was profiled in a study of response to subunit inactivated influenza vaccine. Study-level points and caveats: A suggestion made by the authors is that each seasonal influenza vaccination recruits few new T cells.

Trimming left V 4 bases short and J 1 base short, with 10 bases between. Germline CDR1 reads DFQATT; CDR2 reads SNEGSKA (reference sequence). The CDR3 runs to 13 residues. MiXCR, applied by TCRdb to the RT-PCR reads, yields one record per CDR3 protein. The table has more than 150,000 distinct CDR3 sequences, around 9.2% seen once; the top ten hold roughly 11%. This clonotype came up a few times. The antigen is unknown. V usage is TRBV20-1 and J usage is TRBJ1-1, with TRBD1 as a possible D gene (5 bases). This TCR was sampled from a man between 45 and 60 years old who received an inactivated influenza vaccine. This specimen consisted of non-naive T cells sorted from PBMCs, obtained on the day of vaccination. Here the CDR3 reads CSAIDSPNTEAFF. The CDR3 DNA follows: TGCAGTGCTATAGACAGCCCGAACACTGAAGCTTTCTTT.